The 27 T cell receptor beta chains presented below share a single source sample, sequenced in a study of cytomegalovirus exposure and HLA in healthy donors. Primers for the PCR totalled 60 Vbeta and 13 Jbeta. The repertoire was sequenced with immunoSEQ multiplex PCR; TCRdb's copy has only in-frame clones and lacks some. Among some 120,000 clones listed, 75% to 85% were seen once. Sequencing used PBMCs. The receptors derive from a man aged 18-30 years in good health and CMV-seronegative.

V gene TRBV6-5 combines with J gene TRBJ2-2; 7 positions match TRBD1. V shed 5 bases and J 1 base; nucleotides not matched to a gene: 1. This CDR3 comprises 14 residues. The germline V gene encodes CDR1 MNHEY and CDR2 SVGAGI. The CDR3 loop is CASSRQGNTGELFF. The CDR3 DNA follows: TGTGCCAGCAGTAGACAGGGGAACACCGGGGAGCTGTTTTTT.

This chain links TRBV6-1 with TRBJ2-7; TRBD2 agrees at 9 bases. The V gene end was trimmed by 3 bases and the J gene end by 2 bases; junction bases not matched to a gene: 5. Germline V gene lookup returns CDR1 MNHNS and CDR2 SASEGT. This CDR3 contains 15 residues. The CDR3, as DNA: TGTGCCAGCAGTGATAGCGGGAGAGCTACCTACGAGCAGTACGTC. This codes for CASSDSGRATYEQYV.

The chain employs TRBV30 and TRBJ1-1; tentatively, D is TRBD1 (5 bases). Trimming cost V 5 bases and J 3 bases, with 13 bases left between them. Germline CDR1 and CDR2: GTSNPN and SVGIG (reference sequence). CDR3 length: 13 residues. CDR3 sequence reads: CAWARGGDTEAFF. For the CDR3, the DNA is TGTGCCTGGGCGCGGGGCGGGGACACTGAAGCTTTCTTT.

The V gene is TRBV11-2, the J gene TRBJ1-2; 8 bases align to TRBD1. Trimming took 1 base from V and 7 from J; bases not matched to a gene: 5. The CDR3 consists of 14 residues. Germline V gene data show CDR1 as SGHAT and CDR2 as FQNNGV. The CDR3 region is CASSLGGGQGGYTF. The DNA for the CDR3 is TGTGCCAGCAGCTTAGGAGGTGGACAGGGTGGCTACACCTTC.

The rearrangement joins TRBV4-3 to TRBJ1-1; maybe TRBD1 (6 bases). The CDR3 has 15 residues. Germline V gene data show CDR1 as LGHNA and CDR2 as YSLEER. With 4 bases removed from V and 1 base from J, the gap between germline ends came to 13 bases. The CDR3 DNA sequence: TGCGCCAGCAGCCCGCTACAGGGCCAGAACACTGAAGCTTTCTTT. Encoded protein: CASSPLQGQNTEAFF.

The chain links TRBV27 to TRBJ2-3; 13 nucleotides match TRBD2. With V trimmed by 5 bases and J by 1 base, 3 bases remained unmatched. Germline values: CDR1 MNHEY, CDR2 SMNVEV (reference sequence). This CDR3 spans 16 amino acids. CDR3 nucleotides: TGTGCCAGCAGTCTCGGGACTAGCGGGGGCACAGATACGCAGTATTTT. Translated, it gives CASSLGTSGGTDTQYF.

The chain has TRBV4-2 and TRBJ2-7; D is ambiguous. V dropped 1 base and J dropped 4 bases, with 5 bases sitting between them. CDR3 size: 12 residues. The germline V gene encodes CDR1 LGHNA and CDR2 YNFKEQ. The CDR3 is CASSQGYYEQYF. The CDR3 DNA follows: TGTGCCAGCAGCCAAGGCTATTACGAGCAGTACTTC.

This chain links TRBV6-6 with TRBJ2-5; D is perhaps TRBD1 (5 bases). The germline gives CDR1 MNHNY, CDR2 SVGAGI (reference sequence). This CDR3 has 13 residues. V dropped 6 bases and J dropped 3 bases, with 11 bases sitting between them. The CDR3 nucleotides read TGTGCCAGCAGCCACAGGCGAGAAGAGACCCAGTACTTC. As protein: CASSHRREETQYF.

This chain uses TRBV6-5 with TRBJ2-4, with 9 positions matching TRBD1. The germline V gene has CDR1 MNHEY and CDR2 SVGAGI. V shed 6 bases and J 6 bases; nucleotides not matched to a gene: 9. This CDR3 has 15 residues. Here the CDR3 reads CASRGRDRVANIQYF. The CDR3 coding sequence is TGTGCCAGCAGGGGGCGGGACAGGGTAGCAAACATTCAGTACTTC.

This clone was seen only a few times. The chain uses TRBV20-1 and TRBJ2-7, with TRBD2 as a possible D gene (5 bases). Trimming took off 0 bases at V and 7 bases at J, with 7 bases between the two ends. Germline-derived CDR1 and CDR2 are DFQATT and SNEGSKA (reference sequence). The CDR3 length is 11 residues. CDR3 coding DNA: TGCAGTGCTAGAGATCGGGGAGAGCAGTACTTC. Translating it yields CSARDRGEQYF.

This chain uses TRBV18 with TRBJ1-1; TRBD1 matches 7 bases. This CDR3 is 13 amino acids long. The germline V gene encodes CDR1 KGHSH and CDR2 LQKENI. Germline trimming cut 5 bases from V and 6 bases from J; bases unmatched to any gene: 6. Written as DNA, the CDR3 is TGTGCCAGCTCAGAACTACAGGGGTCTGAAGCTTTCTTT. Translated, it gives CASSELQGSEAFF.

The V gene is TRBV10-3, the J gene TRBJ2-5; tentative D call: TRBD1 (8 bases). V lost 3 bases, J lost 0 bases, and 17 bases lay in between. Germline CDR1 is ENHRY and CDR2 is SYGVKD. CDR3 size: 17 residues. CDR3 nucleotide sequence: TGTGCCATCAGTGAAAGCGGGACAGGATTTGACCAAGAGACCCAGTACTTC. Amino acids: CAISESGTGFDQETQYF.

The J gene is TRBJ2-7, the V gene TRBV11-2; D is undetermined. V gave up 5 bases and J gave up 3 bases, with 17 bases separating them. Germline-derived CDR1 and CDR2 are SGHAT and FQNNGV. The CDR3 totals 15 residues. CDR3 sequence (DNA): TGTGCCAGCAGCCGTAATACCCAGGCAGTCTACGAGCAGTACGTC. Its protein is CASSRNTQAVYEQYV.

Of note for this clone: The junction differs from germline at one of its ends, possibly a read error. This chain connects TRBV7-7 to TRBJ1-4; 7 bases line up with TRBD1. Looked up from germline, CDR1 is SSHAT and CDR2 is FNYEAQ (reference sequence). The CDR3 spans 14 residues. CDR3 loop: CASSQGQSNEKLFF. CDR3 DNA: TGTGCTAGCAGCCAGGGACAGTCTAATGAAAAACTGTTTTTT.

The chain has TRBV7-9 and TRBJ2-3; TRBD2 matches at 9 bases. Germline-derived CDR1 and CDR2 are SEHNR and FQNEAQ (reference sequence). V lost 1 base, J lost 3 bases, and 8 bases stayed unmatched. The CDR3 sequence is 17 residues long. The CDR3 nucleotides read TGTGCCAGCAGCTTAGAAAGGCTAGCGGGAAATACAGATACGCAGTATTTT. This sequence encodes CASSLERLAGNTDTQYF.

This clone was picked up one time. The genes are TRBV19 and TRBJ1-4, with D maybe TRBD1 (5 bases). CDR1 LNHDA and CDR2 SQIVND come from the germline V gene (reference sequence). The CDR3 has 14 residues. Trimming removed 8 bases from V and 0 bases from J, with 10 bases in between. The DNA of the CDR3 is TGTGCCAGTGGGGCGGTTGCAACTAATGAAAAACTGTTTTTT. This codes for CASGAVATNEKLFF.

The chain employs TRBV6-1 and TRBJ2-7, with 12 bases that match TRBD2. Germline V gene lookup returns CDR1 MNHNS and CDR2 SASEGT. V shed 2 bases and J 9 bases; nucleotides not matched to a gene: 11. The length of the CDR3 is 16 residues. CDR3 amino acids: CASSEPTSGRSKGQYF. The CDR3 coding sequence is TGTGCCAGCAGTGAACCGACTAGCGGGAGATCCAAGGGGCAGTACTTC.

The chain has TRBV6-1 and TRBJ1-3; perhaps TRBD1 as D (5 bases). This CDR3 has 13 amino acids. Deletions cut 6 bases from V and 4 bases from J, with 10 bases between. Germline assignment: CDR1 MNHNS and CDR2 SASEGT. As DNA, the CDR3 is TGTGCCAGCAGCTACCGGGGGGGAAACACCATATATTTT. It encodes CASSYRGGNTIYF.

A few counts support this clone. V usage is TRBV9 and J usage is TRBJ2-1; 11 nucleotides line up with TRBD2. The length of the CDR3 is 17 residues. Trimming took 0 bases from V and 4 from J; bases not matched to a gene: 6. CDR1 is SGDLS and CDR2 is YYNGEE in the germline V gene. The CDR3 protein is CASSVGRGTSGYNEQFF. The CDR3 DNA reads as TGTGCCAGCAGCGTAGGAAGAGGGACTAGCGGATACAATGAGCAGTTCTTC.

V is TRBV9 and J is TRBJ2-1; TRBD2 matches 8 bases. J was trimmed by 4 bases and V by 4 bases; bases with no gene match: 7. Germline V gene lookup returns CDR1 SGDLS and CDR2 YYNGEE. This CDR3 contains 15 residues. The CDR3, as DNA: TGTGCCAGCAGCATCGCGGGAGGCGGTTACAATGAGCAGTTCTTC. Protein product: CASSIAGGGYNEQFF.

V and J are TRBV15 and TRBJ1-5, with unresolved D. The CDR3 spans 15 residues. Between the trimmed V and J ends, which lost 0 bases and 5 bases, there was a span of 11 bases. In germline, CDR1 is LNHNV, CDR2 YYDKDF (reference sequence). The CDR3 loop reads CATSRDGGLDQPQHF. The CDR3 bases are TGTGCCACCAGCAGAGATGGAGGCTTGGATCAGCCCCAGCATTTT.

The rearrangement joins TRBV14 to TRBJ2-5; D possibly corresponds to TRBD2 (5 bases). V was cut by 1 base and J by 4 bases, with 16 bases left in between. The CDR3 length is 16 residues. Germline CDR1 and CDR2: SGHDN and FVKESK. CDR3 DNA: TGTGCCAGCAGCCAAGTAGCCGGGATTACCATAGAGACCCAGTACTTC. It is translated as CASSQVAGITIETQYF.

The rearrangement joins TRBV19 to TRBJ1-2, with a tentative D call TRBD1 (5 bases). V was cut by 1 base and J by 7 bases, with 7 bases left in between. Germline loops: CDR1 LNHDA, CDR2 SQIVND (reference sequence). CDR3 size: 12 residues. The CDR3 reads CASSIADIGYTF. CDR3 in DNA: TGTGCCAGTAGTATAGCGGACATTGGCTACACCTTC. Drawing the rest from reference TRBV19 and TRBJ1-2, the complete variable domain is DGGITQSPKYLFRKEGQNVTLSCEQNLNHDAMYWYRQDPGQGLRLIYYSQIVNDFQKGDIAEGYSVSREKKESFPLTVTSAQKNPTAFYLCASSIADIGYTFGSGTRLTVV.

The rearrangement uses TRBV30 and TRBJ1-4, with D perhaps TRBD1 (6 bases). Trimming took 2 bases from V and 7 from J, leaving 29 bases between them. The CDR3 is made up of 19 amino acids. CDR1 GTSNPN and CDR2 SVGIG come from the germline V gene (reference sequence). CDR3 in amino acids: CAWSLDTGKALAGFEKLFF. CDR3 bases: TGTGCCTGGAGTTTGGATACAGGGAAGGCCCTAGCGGGGTTTGAAAAACTGTTTTTT.

The V and J genes are TRBV29-1 and TRBJ1-4, with 7 bases fitting TRBD1. Germline loops: CDR1 SQVTM, CDR2 ANQGSEA. CDR3 length equals 17 residues. V was clipped by 7 bases and J by 7 bases; unmatched bases: 21. For the CDR3, the DNA is TGCAGCGCCCAACCCGGATGGGACAGTCAAGGGGTTGAAAAACTGTTTTTT. As protein: CSAQPGWDSQGVEKLFF. The full variable domain, completed using reference TRBV29-1 and TRBJ1-4, is SAVISQKPSRDICQRGTSLTIQCQVDSQVTMMFWYRQQPGQSLTLIATANQGSEATYESGFVIDKFPISRPNLTFSTLTVSNMSPEDSSIYLCSAQPGWDSQGVEKLFFGSGTQLSVL.

This chain connects TRBV4-3 to TRBJ2-4; D perhaps matches TRBD2 (6 bases). V was cut by 3 bases and J by 3 bases, with 24 bases left in between. This CDR3 is 19 amino acids long. CDR1 and CDR2 from the germline V gene are LGHNA and YSLEER. The DNA for the CDR3 is TGCGCCAGCAGCCAGGCGGGACCGGGACTGGAAGTGGTCAAAAACATTCAGTACTTC. Translating gives CASSQAGPGLEVVKNIQYF.

The genes are TRBV19 and TRBJ2-1; no reliable D call. The CDR3 has 15 amino acids. Germline values: CDR1 LNHDA, CDR2 SQIVND (reference sequence). Trimming took 6 bases from V and 4 from J, leaving 16 bases between them. CDR3 in DNA: TGTGCCAGTAGCCCGACCGGGTCCGCGTACAATGAGCAGTTCTTC. Amino acid sequence: CASSPTGSAYNEQFF.